This is a list of T cell receptor beta chains from one sample in a study of T cells in Graves' hyperthyroidism and ophthalmopathy. TCRdb re-called the multiplex PCR reads through MiXCR, storing one row per CDR3 protein. The data contain a few hundred thousand distinct CDR3 sequences, approximately 14% of them singletons. The sequencing input was blood. The receptors were gathered from a young woman with Graves' hyperthyroidism. Each CDR3 is given with its conserved first and last residue. D genes are given only for firm matches. Clone size is shown for a subset of rows, as once, few, many or a class of expanded clone.

D	V	J	length	size	DNA	CDR3
.	TRBV5-1	TRBJ2-1	14	many	TGCGCCAGCAGCTTGGCACGGGGTTACAATGAGCAGTTCTTC	CASSLARGYNEQFF
TRBD1	TRBV7-6	TRBJ1-5	15	few	TGTGCCAGCAGCCCCGGGACAGGGGTTTATCAGCCCCAGCATTTT	CASSPGTGVYQPQHF
.	TRBV2	TRBJ2-3	15	many	TGTGCCAGCACATTTCGACACGGAGGCACAGATACGCAGTATTTT	CASTFRHGGTDTQYF
.	TRBV30	TRBJ2-2	10	many	TGTGCCTGGACAGACGGGGAGCTGTTTTTT	CAWTDGELFF
.	TRBV11-3	TRBJ1-1	13	many	TGTGCCAGCAGCCCCCGGACCACCCATGAAGCTTTCTTT	CASSPRTTHEAFF
TRBD2	TRBV14	TRBJ2-6	18	few	TGTGCCAGCAGCCAAGATAGCGGGTGGTATTCTGGGGCCAACGTCCTGACTTTC	CASSQDSGWYSGANVLTF
.	TRBV9	TRBJ1-6	16	few	TGTGCCAGCAGCGCCCTAGGAGGGCGAGTAAATTCACCCCTCCACTTT	CASSALGGRVNSPLHF
.	TRBV12-3/TRBV12-4	TRBJ1-5	12	few	TGTGCCAGCAGTTTGGGGATCCTACCCCAGCATTTT	CASSLGILPQHF
.	TRBV3-1	TRBJ1-5	16	many	TGTGCCAGCAGCCAAGGTTCAGGTGGCGGCAATCAGCCCCAGCATTTT	CASSQGSGGGNQPQHF
TRBD1	TRBV11-1	TRBJ2-3	17	many	TGTGCCAGCAGCGATAAAGGACAGGGGGCGAAATTAGATACGCAGTATTTT	CASSDKGQGAKLDTQYF
.	TRBV28	TRBJ1-3	15	many	TGTGCCAGCAGTTTGCCAGTTGGCTCTGGAAACACCATATATTTT	CASSLPVGSGNTIYF
TRBD1	TRBV29-1	TRBJ2-7	13	few	TGCAGCGTCAAGGACAGGGTGCTCTACGAGCAGTACTTC	CSVKDRVLYEQYF
.	TRBV5-1	TRBJ2-1	14	many	TGCGCCAGCAGCCAGGTCGAGGGCTACAATGAGCAGTTCTTC	CASSQVEGYNEQFF
.	TRBV5-6	TRBJ2-1	19	.	TGTGCCAGCAGCTCGCGAGCCAACCGGGATGGACTCTCCTACAATGAGCAGTTCTTC	CASSSRANRDGLSYNEQFF
TRBD2	TRBV5-1	TRBJ2-1	15	.	TGCGCCAGCAGCCCTGAGCGGGAGCGCTACAATGAGCAGTTCTTC	CASSPERERYNEQFF
TRBD1	TRBV10-3	TRBJ2-1	14	.	TGTGCCATCAGTGAACAGGGGACCTACAATGAGCAGTTCTTC	CAISEQGTYNEQFF
.	TRBV12-3/TRBV12-4	TRBJ1-5	16	.	TGTGCCAGCAGTGGGTCGTTAGGGGAGGCCAATCAGCCCCAGCATTTT	CASSGSLGEANQPQHF
.	TRBV19	TRBJ1-5	15	few	TGTGCCAGTATCAAGATTGGGGAGGGCAATCAGCCCCAGCATTTT	CASIKIGEGNQPQHF
TRBD2	TRBV5-1	TRBJ2-1	20	.	TGCGCCACCAAGCAGGAAGGGACTAGCGGGATGATTAGCTCCTACAATGAGCAGTTCTTC	CATKQEGTSGMISSYNEQFF
.	TRBV30	TRBJ2-3	13	many	TGTGCCTGGAGAGGGCGATCTACAGATACGCAGTATTTT	CAWRGRSTDTQYF
TRBD2	TRBV3-1	TRBJ2-3	16	many	TGTGCCAGCAGCCAAGAACCAGCGGGGGTGTCGGATACGCAGTATTTT	CASSQEPAGVSDTQYF
TRBD1	TRBV2	TRBJ1-5	14	many	TGTGCCAGCAATAGGGACAGTAGCAATCAGCCCCAGCATTTT	CASNRDSSNQPQHF
TRBD2	TRBV15	TRBJ2-7	14	once	TGTGCCACCAGCGGGGGACTAGAATTGTACGAGCAGTACTTC	CATSGGLELYEQYF
.	TRBV6-2/TRBV6-3	TRBJ1-1	14	many	TGTGCCAGCTCTCTTGAGGGCGAGAACACTGAAGCTTTCTTT	CASSLEGENTEAFF
.	TRBV5-1	TRBJ2-2	18	many	TGCGCCAGCAGCTTAGAGTGGGACAAAAGGTGGCACACCGGGGAGCTGTTTTTT	CASSLEWDKRWHTGELFF
.	TRBV4-1	TRBJ1-5	14	many	TGCGCCAGCAGCCATGACCCCAGCAATCAGCCCCAGCATTTT	CASSHDPSNQPQHF
.	TRBV6-5	TRBJ1-2	14	many	TGTGCCAGCAGTTACATTGGGGCGGACTATGGCTACACCTTC	CASSYIGADYGYTF
.	TRBV18	TRBJ2-7	14	many	TGTGCCAGCTCACCACAGGGCTCATCTTACGAGCAGTACTTC	CASSPQGSSYEQYF
.	TRBV12-5	TRBJ2-3	18	few	TGTGCTAGTGGTGATCCGGGACAAACGGCACCTAGCACAGATACGCAGTATTTT	CASGDPGQTAPSTDTQYF
.	TRBV11-2	TRBJ2-7	14	.	TGTGCCAGCAGCTTATGGCTAATGCCATACGAGCAGTACTTC	CASSLWLMPYEQYF
.	TRBV19	TRBJ2-2	15	many	TGTGCCAGTACTCCTGGACGGGTGAACACCGGGGAGCTGTTTTTT	CASTPGRVNTGELFF
.	TRBV7-6	TRBJ2-7	13	many	TGTGCCAGCAGCTTAGCTGGCGAATACGAGCAGTACTTC	CASSLAGEYEQYF
.	TRBV25-1	TRBJ2-7	14	.	TGTGCCAGCAGTTACCCGGGACCCCGGGACGAGCAGTACTTC	CASSYPGPRDEQYF
.	TRBV19	TRBJ1-2	13	many	TGTGCCAGTAGTATAGCCATTGGGGGTGGCTACACCTTC	CASSIAIGGGYTF
.	TRBV29-1	TRBJ1-5	13	many	TGCAGCGTTGAGATGTCGGGGGATCAGCCCCAGCATTTT	CSVEMSGDQPQHF
.	TRBV11-3	TRBJ2-3	13	few	TGTGCCAGCAGCTTAGATCGGAGAGATACGCAGTATTTT	CASSLDRRDTQYF
TRBD1	TRBV7-3	TRBJ1-1	14	.	TGTGCCAGCAGCTTGAACAGGGGGGATTCTGAAGCTTTCTTT	CASSLNRGDSEAFF
TRBD2	TRBV4-1	TRBJ2-1	16	few	TGCGCCAGCAGCCAAGAGTGGACTAGCTCCTACAATGAGCAGTTCTTC	CASSQEWTSSYNEQFF
TRBD1	TRBV7-9	TRBJ2-1	14	many	TGTGCCAGCAGCTTAGGGACAGGGCACAATGAGCAGTTCTTC	CASSLGTGHNEQFF
.	TRBV11-2	TRBJ2-7	15	.	TGTGCCAGCAGCCTAGAGGGACCGAAACCCTACGAGCAGTACTTC	CASSLEGPKPYEQYF
TRBD1	TRBV7-8	TRBJ2-1	15	many	TGTGCCAGCAGCTTTAGGACAGGGACCTACAATGAGCAGTTCTTC	CASSFRTGTYNEQFF
.	TRBV5-4	TRBJ1-1	14	.	TGTGCCAGCACCGCAGTGGGGGGAAGCACTGAAGCTTTCTTT	CASTAVGGSTEAFF
TRBD2	TRBV6-2/TRBV6-3	TRBJ2-2	17	.	TGTGCCAGCAGTTACCTTTTTGTGGCTAGCGGGAGTGGGGGGCTGTTTTTT	CASSYLFVASGSGGLFF
.	TRBV5-1	TRBJ2-1	17	many	TGCGCCAGCAGCTTGGCCCGGGGGAATCTTCCCTACAATGAGCAGTTCTTC	CASSLARGNLPYNEQFF
TRBD1	TRBV30	TRBJ1-6	14	many	TGTGCCTGGAGGGGACAGGGTGTTTATTCACCCCTCCACTTT	CAWRGQGVYSPLHF
.	TRBV20-1	TRBJ2-5	16	.	TGCAGTGCTAGTACGCTATACGGACTCTCCCAAGAGACCCAGTACTTC	CSASTLYGLSQETQYF
.	TRBV20-1	TRBJ2-1	12	.	TGCAGTGCGAACTACAGGGTAGGCGAGCAGTTCTTC	CSANYRVGEQFF
TRBD1	TRBV30	TRBJ1-2	13	many	TGTGCCTGTTCCCCGGGGAACAGGGGGATCTACACCTTC	CACSPGNRGIYTF
.	TRBV9	TRBJ1-1	14	.	TGTGCCAGCAGCGTAGCGAGTGTGAGCACTGAAGCTTTCTTT	CASSVASVSTEAFF
.	TRBV7-9	TRBJ2-3	15	many	TGTGCCAGCAGCCCGGGTGATGGCGTCACGAATACGCAGTATTTT	CASSPGDGVTNTQYF
TRBD1	TRBV7-8	TRBJ1-5	14	.	TGTGCCAGCAGCTTGGACAGGATCAATCAGCCCCAGCATTTT	CASSLDRINQPQHF
TRBD2	TRBV11-2	TRBJ2-1	14	few	TGTGCCAGCAGTCAAACTATGACTAGCGGGGGTAGGTTCTTC	CASSQTMTSGGRFF